Listed below are T cell receptor beta chains from one sample, sequenced in a study of response to subunit inactivated influenza vaccine. TCRdb called the RT-PCR reads again in MiXCR, with one record for every CDR3 protein. The table has hundreds of thousands of distinct CDR3 sequences, 11% seen once. This sample was shared with a second study, whose subject was T cells expressing NK-cell markers.

This specimen was PBMCs from blood, taken on the day of vaccination. The receptors come from a man over 45 who received an inactivated influenza vaccine. Each CDR3 is given with its conserved first and last residue. Fields, in order: V gene, D gene, clone size, J gene, CDR3 DNA, CDR3 protein. A D gene is named only where the DNA matches it firmly. Not all rows give a size; the values are once, few, many and, for expanded clones, a class.

v_gene: TRBV7-2; d_gene: TRBD2; abundance: few; j_gene: TRBJ2-3; CDR3nt: TGTGCCAGCAGCTTACAGCGGGGGCACACAGATACGCAGTATTTT; CDR3aa: CASSLQRGHTDTQYF
v_gene: TRBV19; d_gene: .; abundance: many; j_gene: TRBJ2-1; CDR3nt: TGTGCCAGTAGTATTTTAAGCCGTTACAATGAGCAGTTCTTC; CDR3aa: CASSILSRYNEQFF
v_gene: TRBV28; d_gene: .; abundance: many; j_gene: TRBJ2-3; CDR3nt: TGTGCCAGCAGGGGACGGGCTTACACAGATACGCAGTATTTT; CDR3aa: CASRGRAYTDTQYF
v_gene: TRBV6-1; d_gene: TRBD1; abundance: .; j_gene: TRBJ2-3; CDR3nt: TGTGCCAGCAGCCTAGGACAGGCTCGCGGCACAGATACGGAGTATTTT; CDR3aa: CASSLGQARGTDTEYF
v_gene: TRBV7-9; d_gene: .; abundance: few; j_gene: TRBJ2-1; CDR3nt: TGTGCCAGCAGCCCAAGCAGGCTAGAGACCAACTACAATGAGCAGTTCTTC; CDR3aa: CASSPSRLETNYNEQFF
v_gene: TRBV27; d_gene: TRBD2; abundance: few; j_gene: TRBJ2-3; CDR3nt: TGTGCCAGCAGTTTGACTAGCGGGGGGGCACCAGATACGCAGTATTTT; CDR3aa: CASSLTSGGAPDTQYF
v_gene: TRBV2; d_gene: .; abundance: few; j_gene: TRBJ2-1; CDR3nt: TGTGCCAGCAGTGAACAGGGCGAGTACTACAATGAGCAGTTCTTC; CDR3aa: CASSEQGEYYNEQFF
v_gene: TRBV7-7; d_gene: .; abundance: .; j_gene: TRBJ2-5; CDR3nt: TGTGCCAGCAGCTTAGCTTTTCACCAAGAGACCCAGTACTTC; CDR3aa: CASSLAFHQETQYF
v_gene: TRBV10-3; d_gene: .; abundance: .; j_gene: TRBJ1-1; CDR3nt: TGTGCCATCAGTGAGGAGGGATCGAACACTGAAGCTTTCTTT; CDR3aa: CAISEEGSNTEAFF
v_gene: TRBV18; d_gene: .; abundance: .; j_gene: TRBJ2-3; CDR3nt: TGTGCCAGCTCACCAAACTTGGAAACGGCTACGCAGTATTTT; CDR3aa: CASSPNLETATQYF
v_gene: TRBV15; d_gene: TRBD1; abundance: few; j_gene: TRBJ2-5; CDR3nt: TGTGCCACCAGTAGGACAGGGCCTCAAGAGACCCAGTACTTC; CDR3aa: CATSRTGPQETQYF
v_gene: TRBV15; d_gene: TRBD1; abundance: .; j_gene: TRBJ1-6; CDR3nt: TGTGCCACCAGCAGAGATTGGGGAGGGGGCATGAATAATTCACCCCTCCACTTT; CDR3aa: CATSRDWGGGMNNSPLHF
v_gene: TRBV5-6; d_gene: .; abundance: few; j_gene: TRBJ2-3; CDR3nt: TGTGCCAGCAGCGTTTCAGGGGCGCATACAGATACGCAGTATTTT; CDR3aa: CASSVSGAHTDTQYF
v_gene: TRBV6-2/TRBV6-3; d_gene: TRBD1; abundance: .; j_gene: TRBJ2-1; CDR3nt: TGTGCCAGCAGGCTAAGGGCTACAGGGGGCTCCTACAATGAGCAGTTCTTC; CDR3aa: CASRLRATGGSYNEQFF
v_gene: TRBV25-1; d_gene: TRBD1; abundance: .; j_gene: TRBJ1-2; CDR3nt: TGTGCCAGCAGTGAGCCAGGGGGCTTTGGCTACACCTTC; CDR3aa: CASSEPGGFGYTF
v_gene: TRBV30; d_gene: .; abundance: few; j_gene: TRBJ2-7; CDR3nt: TGTGCCTGGAGGCCCGGGAGAAGCTCCTACGAGCAGTACTTC; CDR3aa: CAWRPGRSSYEQYF
v_gene: TRBV7-8; d_gene: .; abundance: few; j_gene: TRBJ2-1; CDR3nt: TGTGCCAGCAGCCCCGGGGCACTAAACAATGAGCAGTTCTTC; CDR3aa: CASSPGALNNEQFF
v_gene: TRBV20-1; d_gene: .; abundance: .; j_gene: TRBJ2-3; CDR3nt: TGCAGTGCTAGAGTTAGGGGAGTGCGAGATACGCAGTATTTT; CDR3aa: CSARVRGVRDTQYF
v_gene: TRBV7-2; d_gene: .; abundance: .; j_gene: TRBJ1-5; CDR3nt: TGTGCCAGCAGCTTGGGGGTGGGCGGAGGGGCCCAGCATTTT; CDR3aa: CASSLGVGGGAQHF
v_gene: TRBV28; d_gene: .; abundance: .; j_gene: TRBJ2-4; CDR3nt: TGTGCCAGCAGTTTAAGTGGGCAGGGAGCTGACAAAAACATTCAGTACTTC; CDR3aa: CASSLSGQGADKNIQYF
v_gene: TRBV6-1; d_gene: .; abundance: few; j_gene: TRBJ2-7; CDR3nt: TGTGCCAGCAGTACCTACACGGAGGGCGAGCAGTACTTC; CDR3aa: CASSTYTEGEQYF
v_gene: TRBV6-5; d_gene: .; abundance: many; j_gene: TRBJ1-2; CDR3nt: TGTGCCAGCAGTTCCTCAGGGGTGGCGAACTATGGCTACACCTTC; CDR3aa: CASSSSGVANYGYTF
v_gene: TRBV7-2; d_gene: TRBD1; abundance: few; j_gene: TRBJ1-2; CDR3nt: TGTGCCAGCAGCCCCACAGGGGACGATGGCTACACCTTC; CDR3aa: CASSPTGDDGYTF
v_gene: TRBV4-2; d_gene: .; abundance: .; j_gene: TRBJ2-1; CDR3nt: TGTGCCAGCAGCCAATCAGGGCCCGACAATGAGCAGTTCTTC; CDR3aa: CASSQSGPDNEQFF
v_gene: TRBV5-1; d_gene: TRBD1; abundance: .; j_gene: TRBJ2-7; CDR3nt: TGCGCCAGCAGCTCCGGGACAGGAGGGGGTATGTGGGAGCAGTACTTC; CDR3aa: CASSSGTGGGMWEQYF
v_gene: TRBV29-1; d_gene: TRBD1; abundance: .; j_gene: TRBJ2-7; CDR3nt: TGCAGCGTTCAACAGGGGGTCTACGAGCAGTACTTC; CDR3aa: CSVQQGVYEQYF
v_gene: TRBV20-1; d_gene: .; abundance: .; j_gene: TRBJ2-7; CDR3nt: TGCAGTGCTAGTACGGGACGTCCCTCGGGGCAGTACTTC; CDR3aa: CSASTGRPSGQYF
v_gene: TRBV11-2; d_gene: .; abundance: few; j_gene: TRBJ2-3; CDR3nt: TGTGCCAGCAGCCCTCGACAGTTTCGCGGAGATACGCAGTATTTT; CDR3aa: CASSPRQFRGDTQYF
v_gene: TRBV7-9; d_gene: .; abundance: .; j_gene: TRBJ2-5; CDR3nt: TGTGCCAGCAGCTTCCGGGACACTGGAGAGACCCAGTACTTC; CDR3aa: CASSFRDTGETQYF
v_gene: TRBV15; d_gene: .; abundance: few; j_gene: TRBJ2-5; CDR3nt: TGTGCCACCAGCAGGGATCAGGGGAATAAGCTTGGAGAGACCCAGTACTTC; CDR3aa: CATSRDQGNKLGETQYF
v_gene: TRBV7-2; d_gene: .; abundance: .; j_gene: TRBJ2-2; CDR3nt: TGTGCCAGCAGCCAGGACAGCAAGAACACCGGGGAGCTGTTTTTT; CDR3aa: CASSQDSKNTGELFF
v_gene: TRBV18; d_gene: .; abundance: .; j_gene: TRBJ2-6; CDR3nt: TGTGCCAGCTCACCAGGTAGAGGCGCTGGGGCCAACGTCCTGACTTTC; CDR3aa: CASSPGRGAGANVLTF
v_gene: TRBV3-1; d_gene: .; abundance: few; j_gene: TRBJ1-2; CDR3nt: TGTGCCAGCAGCCGAACAGGGTTTGGCTACACCTTC; CDR3aa: CASSRTGFGYTF
v_gene: TRBV4-2; d_gene: .; abundance: .; j_gene: TRBJ1-2; CDR3nt: TGTGCCAGCAGCCAAGAGTTCCTCCGTGACAGAACGCGAGGCTACACCTTC; CDR3aa: CASSQEFLRDRTRGYTF
v_gene: TRBV28; d_gene: .; abundance: few; j_gene: TRBJ1-5; CDR3nt: TGTGCCAGCAGCGCAGGGGTATTCAATCAGCCCCAGCATTTT; CDR3aa: CASSAGVFNQPQHF